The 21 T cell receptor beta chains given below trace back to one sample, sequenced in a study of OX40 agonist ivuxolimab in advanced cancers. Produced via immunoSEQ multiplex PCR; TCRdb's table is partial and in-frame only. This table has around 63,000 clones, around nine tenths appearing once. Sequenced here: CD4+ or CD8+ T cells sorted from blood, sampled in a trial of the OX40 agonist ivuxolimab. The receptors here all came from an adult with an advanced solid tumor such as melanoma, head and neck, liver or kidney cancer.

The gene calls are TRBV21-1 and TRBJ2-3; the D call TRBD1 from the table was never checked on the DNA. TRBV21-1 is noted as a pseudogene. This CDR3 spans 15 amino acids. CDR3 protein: CASSKGVGHTDTQYF. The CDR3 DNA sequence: TGTGCCAGCAGCAAAGGCGTTGGACACACAGATACGCAGTATTTT.

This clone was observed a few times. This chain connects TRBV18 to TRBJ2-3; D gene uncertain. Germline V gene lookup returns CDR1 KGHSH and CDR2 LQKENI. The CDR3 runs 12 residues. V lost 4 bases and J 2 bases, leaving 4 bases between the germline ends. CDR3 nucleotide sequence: TGTGCCAGCTCACTGTTCACAGATACGCAGTATTTT. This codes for CASSLFTDTQYF.

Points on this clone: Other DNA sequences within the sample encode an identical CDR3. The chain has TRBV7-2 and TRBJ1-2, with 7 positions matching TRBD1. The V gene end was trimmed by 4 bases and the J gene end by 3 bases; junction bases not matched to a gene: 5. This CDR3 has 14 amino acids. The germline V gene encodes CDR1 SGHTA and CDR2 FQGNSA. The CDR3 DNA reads TGTGCCAGCAGCTCAGGGGACAGTCACTATGGCTACACCTTC. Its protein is CASSSGDSHYGYTF.

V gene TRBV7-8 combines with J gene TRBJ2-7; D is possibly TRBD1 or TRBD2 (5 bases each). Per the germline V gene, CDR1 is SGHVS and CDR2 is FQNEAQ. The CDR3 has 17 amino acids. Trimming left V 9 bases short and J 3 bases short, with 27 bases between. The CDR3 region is CASINSGTQESFYEQYF. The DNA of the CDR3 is TGTGCCAGTATTAACTCCGGGACCCAAGAGAGTTTCTACGAGCAGTACTTC.

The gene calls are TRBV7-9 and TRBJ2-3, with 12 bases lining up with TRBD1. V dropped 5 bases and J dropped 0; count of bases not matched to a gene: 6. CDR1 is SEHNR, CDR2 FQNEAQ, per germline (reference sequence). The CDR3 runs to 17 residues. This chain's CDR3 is CASSLGTGGSSTDTQYF. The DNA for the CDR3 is TGTGCCAGCAGCCTTGGGACAGGGGGCAGTAGCACAGATACGCAGTATTTT.

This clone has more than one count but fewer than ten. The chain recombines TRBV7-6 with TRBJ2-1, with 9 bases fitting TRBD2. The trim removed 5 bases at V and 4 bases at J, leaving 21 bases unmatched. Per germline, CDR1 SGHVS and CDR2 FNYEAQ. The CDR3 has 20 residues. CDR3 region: CASSPTFLSSGSASYNEQFF. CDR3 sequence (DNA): TGTGCCAGCAGCCCAACCTTCTTGAGTAGCGGGAGCGCCTCGTACAATGAGCAGTTCTTC.

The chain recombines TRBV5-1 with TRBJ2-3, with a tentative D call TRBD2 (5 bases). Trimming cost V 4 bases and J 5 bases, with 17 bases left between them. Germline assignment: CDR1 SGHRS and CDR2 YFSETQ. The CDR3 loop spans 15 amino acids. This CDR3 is CASSLGQYGEDTQYF. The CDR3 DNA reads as TGCGCCAGCAGCCTAGGCCAGTACGGGGAAGATACGCAGTATTTT.

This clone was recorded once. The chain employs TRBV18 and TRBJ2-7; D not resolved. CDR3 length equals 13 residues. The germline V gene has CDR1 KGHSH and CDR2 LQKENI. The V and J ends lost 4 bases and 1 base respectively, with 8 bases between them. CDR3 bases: TGTGCCAGCTCACGGGCGAGGTCCTACGAGCAGTACTTC. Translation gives CASSRARSYEQYF.

The CDR3 sequence is CASSLAGTRLRREQFF. For the CDR3, the DNA is TGTGCCAGCAGCCTAGCCGGGACTAGGCTTAGAAGGGAGCAGTTCTTC. The rearrangement uses TRBV11-2 and TRBJ2-1, with TRBD2 matching 8 bases. This CDR3 is built from 16 residues. V lost 5 bases to trimming and J lost 10 bases; unmatched junction nucleotides: 16. Germline loops: CDR1 SGHAT, CDR2 FQNNGV.

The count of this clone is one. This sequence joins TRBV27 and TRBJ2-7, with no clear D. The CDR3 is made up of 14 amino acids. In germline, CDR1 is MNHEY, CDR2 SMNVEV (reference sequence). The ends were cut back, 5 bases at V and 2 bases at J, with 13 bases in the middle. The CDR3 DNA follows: TGTGCCAGCAGTCCCGCCATGCGAGCCTACGAGCAGTACTTC. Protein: CASSPAMRAYEQYF.

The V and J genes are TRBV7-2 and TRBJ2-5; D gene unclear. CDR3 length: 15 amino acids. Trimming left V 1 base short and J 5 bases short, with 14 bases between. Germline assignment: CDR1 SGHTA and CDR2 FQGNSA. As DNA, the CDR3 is TGTGCCAGCAGCTTAGGCAGAAACATAGGGGAGACCCAGTACTTC. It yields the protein CASSLGRNIGETQYF.

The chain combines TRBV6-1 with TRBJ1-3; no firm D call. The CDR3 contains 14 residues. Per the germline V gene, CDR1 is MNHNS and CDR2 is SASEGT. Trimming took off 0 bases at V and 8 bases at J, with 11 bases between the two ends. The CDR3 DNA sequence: TGTGCCAGCAGTGAAGCGCTTCATCGAGACACCATATATTTT. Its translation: CASSEALHRDTIYF.

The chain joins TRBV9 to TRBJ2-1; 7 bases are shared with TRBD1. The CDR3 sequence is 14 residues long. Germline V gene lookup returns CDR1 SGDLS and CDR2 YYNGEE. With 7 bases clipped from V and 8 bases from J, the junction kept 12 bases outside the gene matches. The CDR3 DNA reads TGTGCCAGCGTCGAGGGGGCCAGCAGCCATGAGCAGTTCTTC. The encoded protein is CASVEGASSHEQFF.

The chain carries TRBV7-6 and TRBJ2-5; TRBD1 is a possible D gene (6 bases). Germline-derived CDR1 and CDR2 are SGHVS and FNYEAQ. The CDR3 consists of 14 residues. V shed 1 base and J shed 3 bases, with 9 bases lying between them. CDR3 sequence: CASSLGGQKETQYF. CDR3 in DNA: TGTGCCAGCAGCTTAGGAGGACAGAAAGAGACCCAGTACTTC. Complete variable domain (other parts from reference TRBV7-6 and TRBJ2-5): GAGVSQSPRYKVTKRGQDVALRCDPISGHVSLYWYRQALGQGPEFLTYFNYEAQQDKSGLPNDRFSAERPEGSISTLTIQRTEQRDSAMYRCASSLGGQKETQYFGPGTRLLVL.

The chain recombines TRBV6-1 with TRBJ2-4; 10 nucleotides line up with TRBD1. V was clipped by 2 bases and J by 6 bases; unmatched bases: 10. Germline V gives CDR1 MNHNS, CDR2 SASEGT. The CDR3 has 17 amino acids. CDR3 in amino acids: CASSERDRGYLGNIQYF. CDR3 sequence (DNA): TGTGCCAGCAGTGAAAGGGACAGGGGTTATCTGGGAAACATTCAGTACTTC.

The CDR3 sequence: CASGLVLGQGGETQYF. The CDR3 nucleotides read TGTGCTAGTGGTTTGGTTCTCGGACAGGGCGGAGAGACCCAGTACTTC. The chain combines TRBV12-5 with TRBJ2-5, with 8 bases that match TRBD1. The CDR3 covers 16 residues. V dropped 0 bases and J dropped 4; count of bases not matched to a gene: 7. CDR1 and CDR2 (germline): LGHNT, FRNRAP.

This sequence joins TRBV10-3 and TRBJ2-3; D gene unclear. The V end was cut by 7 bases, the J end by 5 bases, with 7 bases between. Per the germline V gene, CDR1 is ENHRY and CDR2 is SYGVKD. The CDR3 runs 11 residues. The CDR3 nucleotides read TGTGCCATCACCCGAGGAGATACGCAGTATTTT. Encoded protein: CAITRGDTQYF.

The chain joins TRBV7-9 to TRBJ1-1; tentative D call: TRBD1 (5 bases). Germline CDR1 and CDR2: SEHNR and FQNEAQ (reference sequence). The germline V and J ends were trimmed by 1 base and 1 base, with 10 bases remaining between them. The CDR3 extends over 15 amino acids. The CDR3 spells CASSLVQGWNTEAFF. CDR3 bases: TGTGCCAGCAGCTTAGTTCAGGGTTGGAACACTGAAGCTTTCTTT.

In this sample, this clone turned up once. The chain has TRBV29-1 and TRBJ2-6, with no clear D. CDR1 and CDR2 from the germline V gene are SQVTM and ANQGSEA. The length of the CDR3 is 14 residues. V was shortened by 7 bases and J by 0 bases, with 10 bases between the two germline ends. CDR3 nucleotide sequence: TGCAGCGCTAGGACGGACTCTGGGGCCAACGTCCTGACTTTC. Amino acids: CSARTDSGANVLTF.

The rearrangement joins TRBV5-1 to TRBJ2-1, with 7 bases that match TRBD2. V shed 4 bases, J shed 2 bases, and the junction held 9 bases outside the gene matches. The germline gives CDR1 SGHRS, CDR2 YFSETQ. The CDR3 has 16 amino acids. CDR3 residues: CASSRTPGLAYNEQFF. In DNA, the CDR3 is TGCGCCAGCAGCCGCACACCCGGACTAGCCTACAATGAGCAGTTCTTC.

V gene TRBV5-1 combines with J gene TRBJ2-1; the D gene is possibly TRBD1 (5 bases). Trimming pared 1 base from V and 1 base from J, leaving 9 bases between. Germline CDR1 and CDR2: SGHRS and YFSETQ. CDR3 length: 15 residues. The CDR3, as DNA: TGCGCCAGCAGCTTGCTCCAGGGTTCCTACAATGAGCAGTTCTTC. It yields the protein CASSLLQGSYNEQFF.